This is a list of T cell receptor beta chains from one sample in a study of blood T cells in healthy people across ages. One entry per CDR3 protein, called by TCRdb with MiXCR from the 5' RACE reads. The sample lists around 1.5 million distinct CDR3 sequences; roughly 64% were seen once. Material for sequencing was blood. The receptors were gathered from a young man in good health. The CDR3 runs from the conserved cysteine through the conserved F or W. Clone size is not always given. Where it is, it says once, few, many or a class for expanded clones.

CDR3 protein: CASSQGTSNKDEAFF; J gene: TRBJ1-1; V gene: TRBV7-9; clone size: once
CDR3 protein: CATMPGGLSGANVLTF; J gene: TRBJ2-6; V gene: TRBV15; clone size: few
CDR3 protein: CASSGQDTEAFF; J gene: TRBJ1-1; V gene: TRBV2; clone size: NA
CDR3 protein: CASRAGTGGYGYTF; J gene: TRBJ1-2; V gene: TRBV2; clone size: NA
CDR3 protein: CSARDQTSGEETQYF; J gene: TRBJ2-5; V gene: TRBV20-1; clone size: NA
CDR3 protein: CSARDLRTFLINSNTEAFF; J gene: TRBJ1-1; V gene: TRBV20-1; clone size: NA
CDR3 protein: CASSKRSGRDNNEQYF; J gene: TRBJ2-7; V gene: TRBV27; clone size: few
CDR3 protein: CASSYPRAYGYTF; J gene: TRBJ1-2; V gene: TRBV6-5; clone size: NA
CDR3 protein: CASTNSSSGSRHTQYF; J gene: TRBJ2-3; V gene: TRBV2; clone size: NA
CDR3 protein: CASSRTDSSYNSPLHF; J gene: TRBJ1-6; V gene: TRBV4-3; clone size: few
CDR3 protein: CASSQVGSSDTQYF; J gene: TRBJ2-3; V gene: TRBV4-1; clone size: once
CDR3 protein: CASRSTQTAYGYTF; J gene: TRBJ1-2; V gene: TRBV12-3/TRBV12-4; clone size: many
CDR3 protein: CASSQDPLNEQYF; J gene: NA; V gene: TRBV14; clone size: NA
CDR3 protein: CASTEDFSYNEQFF; J gene: TRBJ2-1; V gene: TRBV2; clone size: NA
CDR3 protein: CASSLGSVPGNIQYF; J gene: TRBJ2-4; V gene: TRBV5-6; clone size: NA
CDR3 protein: CASRGTVPGYTF; J gene: TRBJ1-2; V gene: TRBV27; clone size: NA
CDR3 protein: CATSRDTSATNEKLFF; J gene: TRBJ1-4; V gene: TRBV15; clone size: few
CDR3 protein: CASSPGIFLFFGSGTQETQYF; J gene: TRBJ2-5; V gene: TRBV4-2; clone size: NA
CDR3 protein: CSARGTPQETQYF; J gene: TRBJ2-5; V gene: TRBV20-1; clone size: NA
CDR3 protein: CSVVMAGVSDTQYF; J gene: TRBJ2-3; V gene: TRBV29-1; clone size: NA
CDR3 protein: CASRGTSGRIGELFF; J gene: TRBJ2-2; V gene: TRBV2; clone size: once
CDR3 protein: CASSPPRGAGIQYF; J gene: TRBJ2-4; V gene: TRBV7-9; clone size: NA
CDR3 protein: CASSESSGRLYNEQFF; J gene: TRBJ2-1; V gene: TRBV2; clone size: NA
CDR3 protein: CASSLNPGPENTEAFF; J gene: TRBJ1-1; V gene: TRBV7-6; clone size: NA
CDR3 protein: CASSKGLGRGTEKLFF; J gene: TRBJ1-4; V gene: TRBV21-1; clone size: NA
CDR3 protein: CSARVPASSYEQYF; J gene: TRBJ2-7; V gene: TRBV20-1; clone size: few
CDR3 protein: CASSSLQGARETQYF; J gene: TRBJ2-5; V gene: TRBV7-8; clone size: few
CDR3 protein: CASSRRDRVLKDTQYF; J gene: TRBJ2-3; V gene: TRBV18; clone size: NA
CDR3 protein: CASSLGSGDVYEQYF; J gene: TRBJ2-7; V gene: TRBV7-6; clone size: NA
CDR3 protein: CASSLGDNSGANVLTF; J gene: TRBJ2-6; V gene: TRBV5-1; clone size: few
CDR3 protein: CASSFRPWGEEQYF; J gene: TRBJ2-5; V gene: TRBV28; clone size: NA
CDR3 protein: CASSLDAATAAEKLFF; J gene: TRBJ1-4; V gene: TRBV7-9; clone size: NA
CDR3 protein: CASSWRTGNTEAFF; J gene: TRBJ1-1; V gene: TRBV2; clone size: NA
CDR3 protein: CASSQAEPGYGYTF; J gene: TRBJ1-2; V gene: TRBV4-1; clone size: NA
CDR3 protein: CASSLTRGDLSEQYF; J gene: NA; V gene: TRBV28; clone size: NA
CDR3 protein: CSVEDTIGGGYGYTF; J gene: TRBJ1-2; V gene: TRBV29-1; clone size: NA
CDR3 protein: CATGQGASWEQYF; J gene: TRBJ2-5; V gene: TRBV27; clone size: NA
CDR3 protein: CATSRQAGNEQFF; J gene: TRBJ2-1; V gene: TRBV24-1; clone size: NA
CDR3 protein: CTTSAAQGGAQYF; J gene: TRBJ2-3; V gene: TRBV15; clone size: NA
CDR3 protein: CSAGDLLRRRVYEQYF; J gene: TRBJ2-7; V gene: TRBV20-1; clone size: NA
CDR3 protein: CASSQESSYNSPLHF; J gene: TRBJ1-6; V gene: TRBV4-1; clone size: few
CDR3 protein: CSAQLTSGGASGYNEQFF; J gene: TRBJ2-1; V gene: TRBV20-1; clone size: NA
CDR3 protein: CASSDWGGQFSYGYTF; J gene: TRBJ1-2; V gene: TRBV10-2; clone size: once
CDR3 protein: CASSSRQQETQYF; J gene: TRBJ2-5; V gene: TRBV13; clone size: many
CDR3 protein: CASSQLRVASGYNEQFF; J gene: TRBJ2-1; V gene: TRBV4-2; clone size: NA
CDR3 protein: CAGSPGGRGANNEQFF; J gene: TRBJ2-1; V gene: TRBV4-1; clone size: NA
CDR3 protein: CASSLGPGGADNGYTF; J gene: TRBJ1-2; V gene: TRBV12-3/TRBV12-4; clone size: few
CDR3 protein: CSVVSPDRSGRIQYF; J gene: NA; V gene: TRBV29-1; clone size: NA
CDR3 protein: CSARDTAYEQYF; J gene: TRBJ2-7; V gene: TRBV20-1; clone size: many
CDR3 protein: CSARGPWASGDEKLFF; J gene: TRBJ1-4; V gene: TRBV20-1; clone size: NA
CDR3 protein: CASTRQTGMDYTF; J gene: TRBJ1-2; V gene: TRBV12-3/TRBV12-4; clone size: once